The clone carrying this T cell receptor beta chain appeared many times. Its antigen is unidentified. Germline CDR1 SGHTA, CDR2 FQGTGA. The CDR3 runs 14 residues. V shed 2 bases and J shed 4 bases, with 9 bases lying between them. The data were obtained in a study of early T cells in non-severe SARS-CoV-2 infection. Study observations and caveats: The VDJdb matching leaned toward anti-spike CD8 responses and overlooked private and CD4 specificities.

As part of library construction, unique molecular identifiers were attached to individual cDNA molecules. TCRdb independently ran MiXCR on the 5' RACE reads; one entry per CDR3 protein. The sample shows about 64,000 distinct CDR3 sequences, 10% to 12% of them seen only once. V is TRBV7-3 and J is TRBJ1-5; unclear D gene. The starting material was whole blood, obtained at baseline. This sequence was found in an adult who was a healthcare worker with PCR-confirmed SARS-CoV-2 infection or an uninfected control (not recorded which). The CDR3 loop reads CASSLPVGNQPQHF. CDR3 nucleotide sequence: TGTGCCAGCAGCTTACCCGTGGGGAATCAGCCCCAGCATTTT. Full variable domain (remainder filled in from reference TRBV7-3 and TRBJ1-5): GAGVSQTPSNKVTEKGKYVELRCDPISGHTALYWYRQSLGQGPEFLIYFQGTGAADDSGLPNDRFFAVRPEGSVSTLKIQRTERGDSAVYLCASSLPVGNQPQHFGDGTRLSIL.